The 14 T cell receptor beta chains below come from one sample, sequenced in a study of blood T cells in healthy people across ages. For the second PCR, which ran for 7 to 11 cycles, a sample-barcoded 5' primer and a J-beta primer mix were used. TCRdb called the 5' RACE reads again in MiXCR, with one record for every CDR3 protein. Among around 900,000 distinct CDR3 sequences listed, roughly 26% were seen once. Material for sequencing was blood. The receptors were sampled from an elderly woman in good health.

In its sample, this clonotype was seen many times. This chain links TRBV20-1 with TRBJ2-7, with TRBD2 matching over 9 bases. From germline, CDR1 is DFQATT and CDR2 SNEGSKA (reference sequence). This CDR3 is built from 14 residues. V shed 3 bases and J 2 bases; nucleotides not matched to a gene: 5. This chain's CDR3 is CSASDSGGAYEQYF. Written as DNA, the CDR3 is TGCAGTGCTAGTGATAGCGGGGGAGCCTACGAGCAGTACTTC.

Turning to this clonotype: Being one base from a much bigger clone, this may be a read error. The chain employs TRBV28 and TRBJ2-7; tentatively, D is TRBD1 (7 bases). This CDR3 spans 16 amino acids. Germline CDR1 reads MDHEN; CDR2 reads SYDVKM. V lost 6 bases and J 7 bases, leaving 25 bases between the germline ends. CDR3 nucleotides: TGTGCCAGCAGAACCACTGCCCAGGGGGGCTACAATGAGCAGTACTTC. It encodes CASRTTAQGGYNEQYF.

This clonotype was observed a few times. A much more abundant neighbour one base away suggests this may be a read error. The rearrangement links TRBV12-3 or TRBV12-4 to TRBJ2-3; tentative D call: TRBD2 (5 bases). CDR3 size: 12 residues. CDR3 protein: CASMAGTDAQYF. As DNA, the CDR3 is TGTGCCAGCATGGCGGGCACAGATGCGCAGTATTTT.

This clonotype was recorded many times. The rearrangement joins TRBV6-5 to TRBJ1-5; TRBD1 matches at 8 bases. V dropped 5 bases and J dropped 1; count of bases not matched to a gene: 4. This CDR3 comprises 15 residues. Germline V CDR1 and CDR2: MNHEY, SVGAGI. The CDR3 loop is CASSGDRGSNQPQHF. The CDR3 DNA reads as TGTGCCAGCAGTGGAGACAGGGGAAGCAATCAGCCCCAGCATTTT.

This clonotype was picked up one time. Since a much larger clone is just one base distant, this may be a read error. This chain connects TRBV2 to TRBJ2-4; 12 nucleotides match TRBD2. The germline CDR1 and CDR2 sequences are SNHLY and FYNNEI. The length of the CDR3 is 17 residues. DNA for the CDR3: TGTGCCAGCGGAAGGACTAGCGGGGAGGGGGTCAAAAACGTTCAGTACTTC. It specifies CASGRTSGEGVKNVQYF.

The rearrangement uses TRBV29-1 and TRBJ2-3; a possible D gene is TRBD1 (6 bases). The V end was cut by 0 bases, the J end by 7 bases, with 17 bases between. Germline V lookup: CDR1 SQVTM, CDR2 ANQGSEA. The CDR3 extends over 15 amino acids. The chain's CDR3 is CSVEDPGRGLNTQYF. CDR3 in DNA: TGCAGCGTTGAAGATCCAGGCAGGGGCCTCAATACGCAGTATTTT.

This clonotype was detected many times. The V and J genes are TRBV27 and TRBJ2-3; 8 bases fit TRBD1. The CDR3 is 15 amino acids. Germline V CDR1 and CDR2: MNHEY, SMNVEV (reference sequence). Trimming cost V 3 bases and J 3 bases; bases outside gene matches: 5. The CDR3 loop reads CASSLVGTGTDTQYF. DNA of the CDR3: TGTGCCAGCAGTTTGGTTGGGACAGGTACAGATACGCAGTATTTT.

This clonotype was counted at least ten times. The chain has TRBV5-5 and TRBJ2-1, with 10 bases matching TRBD1. J lost 4 bases, V lost 4 bases, and 5 bases had no gene match. CDR1 and CDR2 (germline): SGHKS, YYEKEE (reference sequence). The CDR3 extends over 15 amino acids. In nucleotides, the CDR3 is TGTGCCAGCAGCAATCCGGGACAGGGGTACAATGAGCAGTTCTTC. It translates to CASSNPGQGYNEQFF.

A remark on this clonotype: A read error may be the cause here, since a much bigger clone is one base away. The chain couples TRBV20-1 to TRBJ2-7; D remains unclear. The better agreement between TRBJ2-5 and the DNA end casts doubt on the J call. Germline lookup yields CDR1 DFQATT and CDR2 SNEGSKA (reference sequence). The CDR3 covers 10 residues. CDR3 DNA sequence: TGCGGTGCTAACGAGAAGACCCAGTACTTC. The encoded protein is CGANEKTQYF.

This chain connects TRBV5-5 to TRBJ2-5; D ambiguous. Trimming removed 0 bases from V and 2 bases from J, with 11 bases in between. The CDR3 is 15 amino acids. The germline CDR1 and CDR2 sequences are SGHKS and YYEKEE (reference sequence). CDR3 protein: CASSLASGSQETQYF. DNA for the CDR3: TGTGCCAGCAGCTTGGCATCCGGCAGTCAAGAGACCCAGTACTTC. Supplemented by reference TRBV5-5 and TRBJ2-5, the full variable domain reads DAGVTQSPTHLIKTRGQQVTLRCSPISGHKSVSWYQQVLGQGPQFIFQYYEKEERGRGNFPDRFSARQFPNYSSELNVNALLLGDSALYLCASSLASGSQETQYFGPGTRLLVL.

This clonotype was observed at least ten times. V usage is TRBV6-6 and J usage is TRBJ2-7, with 7 bases identical to TRBD1. CDR1 and CDR2 (germline): MNHNY, SVGAGI (reference sequence). CDR3 length: 18 amino acids. Unmatched junction bases numbered 17, after V lost 1 base and J lost 5 bases. The CDR3 nucleotides are TGTGCCAGCAGTTACTTTAGGGCCAGAGGGGGCAAAGAAGACGAGCAGTACTTC. Encoded protein: CASSYFRARGGKEDEQYF.

This clonotype was recorded a few times. J is TRBJ1-1 and V is TRBV4-1; maybe TRBD1 (5 bases). Between the trimmed V and J ends, which lost 1 base and 5 bases, there was a span of 8 bases. This CDR3 contains 13 residues. Looked up from germline, CDR1 is MGHRA and CDR2 is YSYEKL. The CDR3 sequence is CASSQAGETEAFF. The CDR3 DNA is TGCGCCAGCAGCCAAGCGGGGGAAACTGAAGCTTTCTTT.

This clonotype was detected many times. The chain has TRBV3-1 and TRBJ2-3; the D gene is possibly TRBD1 (5 bases). Trimming took off 4 bases at V and 2 bases at J, with 10 bases between the two ends. Looked up from germline, CDR1 is LGHDT and CDR2 is YNNKEL (reference sequence). The length of the CDR3 is 14 residues. The CDR3 DNA follows: TGTGCCAGCAGCCCATCCAGGGTCACAGATACGCAGTATTTT. It translates to CASSPSRVTDTQYF.

This chain uses TRBV19 with TRBJ2-7; D might be TRBD1 or TRBD2, each matching 6 bases. V was pared by 4 bases and J by 6 bases, with 22 bases between. Germline V gene lookup returns CDR1 LNHDA and CDR2 SQIVND (reference sequence). This CDR3 has 16 residues. This CDR3 is CASSTIRQAGGSEQYF. As DNA, the CDR3 is TGTGCCAGTAGTACCATAAGACAGGCTGGGGGGTCCGAGCAGTACTTC.